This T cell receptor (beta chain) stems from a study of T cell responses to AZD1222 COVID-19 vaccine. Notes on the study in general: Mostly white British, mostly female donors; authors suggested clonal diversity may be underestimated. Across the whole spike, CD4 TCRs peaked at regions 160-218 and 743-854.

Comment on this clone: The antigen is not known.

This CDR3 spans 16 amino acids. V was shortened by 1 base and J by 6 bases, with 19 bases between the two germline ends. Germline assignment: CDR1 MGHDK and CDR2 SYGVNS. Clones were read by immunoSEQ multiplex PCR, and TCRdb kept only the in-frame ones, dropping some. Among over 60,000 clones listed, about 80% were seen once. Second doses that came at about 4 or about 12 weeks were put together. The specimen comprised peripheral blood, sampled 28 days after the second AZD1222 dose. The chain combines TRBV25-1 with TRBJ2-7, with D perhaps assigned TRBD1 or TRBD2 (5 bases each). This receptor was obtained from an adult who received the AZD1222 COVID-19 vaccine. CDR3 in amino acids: CASSESFTRVGGEQYF. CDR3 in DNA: TGTGCCAGCAGTGAATCTTTTACCCGGGTTGGGGGCGAGCAGTACTTC.